The clone carrying this T cell receptor beta chain was counted ten times or more. Its matching antigen is unknown. This record belongs to a study of early T cells in non-severe SARS-CoV-2 infection. Study context: The study sequenced bulk RNA from unsorted whole blood, with chains unpaired.

Findings and limits, study-wide: VDJdb-based matching was biased toward anti-spike CD8 responses and missed private and CD4 specificities.

The CDR3 consists of 14 residues. The V end was cut by 5 bases, the J end by 2 bases, with 11 bases between. As part of library construction, unique molecular identifiers were attached to individual cDNA molecules. TCRdb independently ran MiXCR on the 5' RACE reads; one entry per CDR3 protein. The table lists some 96,000 distinct CDR3 sequences, roughly 13% of them singletons. The chain links TRBV12-3 or TRBV12-4 to TRBJ2-3; TRBD1 or TRBD2 may be the D gene (5 bases each). The receptor's source is an adult who was a healthcare worker with PCR-confirmed SARS-CoV-2 infection or an uninfected control (not recorded which). Sequenced material: whole blood. The DNA for the CDR3 is TGTGCCAGCAGTCAGCCCGGGGCCACAGATACGCAGTATTTT. Translating it yields CASSQPGATDTQYF.